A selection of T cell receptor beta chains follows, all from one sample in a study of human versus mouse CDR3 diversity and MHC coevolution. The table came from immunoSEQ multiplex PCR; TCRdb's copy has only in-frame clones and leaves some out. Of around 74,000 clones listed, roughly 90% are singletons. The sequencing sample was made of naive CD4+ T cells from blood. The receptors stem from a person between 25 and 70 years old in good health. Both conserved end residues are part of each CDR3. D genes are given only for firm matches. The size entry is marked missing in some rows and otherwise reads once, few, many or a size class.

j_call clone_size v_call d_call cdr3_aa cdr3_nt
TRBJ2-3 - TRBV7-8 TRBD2 CASSSNLAGATDTQYF TGTGCCAGCAGCTCAAACTTAGCGGGGGCCACAGATACGCAGTATTTT
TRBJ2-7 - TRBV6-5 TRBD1 CASSYPDRVWQQYF TGTGCCAGCAGTTACCCGGACAGGGTTTGGCAGCAGTACTTC
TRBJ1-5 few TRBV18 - CASSRAPDQPQHF TGTGCCAGCTCACGGGCCCCGGATCAGCCCCAGCATTTT
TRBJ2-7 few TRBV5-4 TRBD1 CASSRDSYEQYF TGTGCCAGCAGCCGGGACAGCTACGAGCAGTACTTC
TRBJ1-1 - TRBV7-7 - CASSPDVGGGQNTEAFF TGTGCCAGCAGCCCAGATGTTGGTGGGGGACAGAACACTGAAGCTTTCTTT
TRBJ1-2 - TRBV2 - CASSREGGTMNYGYTF TGTGCCAGCTCTCGCGAGGGGGGGACGATGAACTATGGCTACACCTTC
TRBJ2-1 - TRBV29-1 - CSIDTGYEQFF TGCAGCATTGATACGGGGTATGAGCAGTTCTTC
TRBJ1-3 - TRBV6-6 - CASSSLQGSGSTIYF TGTGCCAGCAGTTCCTTGCAGGGCTCTGGAAGCACCATATATTTT
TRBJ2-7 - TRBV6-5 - CASSYGGSGSYEQYF TGTGCCAGCAGTTACGGGGGGAGCGGATCCTACGAGCAGTACTTC
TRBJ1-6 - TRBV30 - CAWSVSGASPLHF TGTGCCTGGAGTGTCTCAGGGGCTTCACCCCTCCACTTT
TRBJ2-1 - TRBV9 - CASSVSDHEQFF TGTGCCAGCAGCGTAAGCGACCATGAGCAGTTCTTC
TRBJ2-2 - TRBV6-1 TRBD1 CASSEPGQGAGGELFF TGTGCCAGCAGTGAACCGGGACAGGGGGCAGGCGGGGAGCTGTTTTTT
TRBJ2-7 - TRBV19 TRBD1 CASSIIPGQGFYEQYF TGTGCCAGTAGTATAATACCGGGACAGGGGTTCTACGAGCAGTACTTC
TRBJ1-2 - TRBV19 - CASWLGQGTSGYTF TGTGCCAGTTGGTTAGGGCAGGGAACGAGTGGCTACACCTTC
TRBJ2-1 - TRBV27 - CASSSGQFSYNEQFF TGTGCCAGCTCAAGCGGCCAGTTCTCCTACAATGAGCAGTTCTTC
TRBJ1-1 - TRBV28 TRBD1 CASSSRTGNTEAFF TGTGCCAGCAGTTCGAGGACAGGAAACACTGAAGCTTTCTTT
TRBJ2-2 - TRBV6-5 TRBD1 CASWGQVTTGELFF TGTGCCAGCTGGGGACAGGTGACCACCGGGGAGCTGTTTTTT
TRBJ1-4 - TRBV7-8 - CASSLTENEKLFF TGTGCCAGCAGCTTAACGGAGAATGAAAAACTGTTTTTT
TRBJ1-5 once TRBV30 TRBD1 CAWSSGTGQNQPQHF TGTGCCTGGAGTTCCGGGACAGGGCAAAATCAGCCCCAGCATTTT
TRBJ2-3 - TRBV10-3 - CAISERGGDTDTQYF TGTGCCATCAGTGAGAGGGGCGGTGACACAGATACGCAGTATTTT
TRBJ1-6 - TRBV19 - CASRRGHSGSNSPLHF TGTGCCAGTAGAAGGGGACACAGCGGATCTAATTCACCCCTCCACTTT
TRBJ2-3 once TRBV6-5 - CASSTYYEDTQYF TGTGCCAGCAGTACCTACTACGAAGATACGCAGTATTTT
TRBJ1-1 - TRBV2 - CASRTELNTEAFF TGTGCCAGCAGGACAGAATTGAACACTGAAGCTTTCTTT
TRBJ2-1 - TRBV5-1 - CASSLERDHSYNEQFF TGCGCCAGCAGCTTGGAGCGCGATCACTCCTACAATGAGCAGTTCTTC
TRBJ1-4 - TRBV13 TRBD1 CASSLAGDSEKLFF TGTGCCAGCAGCTTGGCAGGGGACAGTGAAAAACTGTTTTTT
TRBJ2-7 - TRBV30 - CAWSNVPGEQYF TGTGCCTGGAGCAACGTCCCCGGTGAGCAGTACTTC
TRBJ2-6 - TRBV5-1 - CASSLGLNSGANVLTF TGCGCCAGCAGCTTGGGGCTGAACTCTGGGGCCAACGTCCTGACTTTC
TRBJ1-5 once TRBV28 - CASSPPVGGGDQPQHF TGTGCCAGCAGCCCCCCCGTTGGGGGCGGAGATCAGCCCCAGCATTTT
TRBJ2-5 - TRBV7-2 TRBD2 CASSLTSGREETQYF TGTGCCAGCAGCCTGACTAGCGGGAGGGAAGAGACCCAGTACTTC
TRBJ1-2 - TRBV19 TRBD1 CASSMRRTGQYYGYTF TGTGCCAGTAGTATGAGGAGGACAGGGCAATACTATGGCTACACCTTC
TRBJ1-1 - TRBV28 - CASTQTRGLNTEAFF TGTGCCAGCACCCAAACCCGGGGGTTGAACACTGAAGCTTTCTTT
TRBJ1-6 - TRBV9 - CASSVAGDPNSPLHF TGTGCCAGCAGCGTAGCAGGGGACCCCAATTCACCCCTCCACTTT
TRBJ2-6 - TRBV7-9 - CASSRQPGSGANVLTF TGTGCCAGCAGCCGACAGCCGGGCTCTGGGGCCAACGTCCTGACTTTC
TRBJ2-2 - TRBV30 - CACHRDDGELFF TGTGCCTGCCACAGGGACGACGGGGAGCTGTTTTTT
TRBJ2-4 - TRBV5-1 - CASSLGDSKNIQYF TGCGCCAGCAGCTTGGGGGACTCCAAAAACATTCAGTACTTC
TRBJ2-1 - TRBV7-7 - CATPGTGDHYNEQFF TGTGCCACCCCGGGAACGGGAGACCACTACAATGAGCAGTTCTTC
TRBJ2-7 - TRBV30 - CAWSAQGGWLEQYF TGTGCCTGGAGTGCCCAGGGGGGCTGGCTCGAGCAGTACTTC